This TCR beta chain appears in the sequencing data of a study of T cells after yellow fever vaccination. On the study more broadly: With SMART-Seq v4 Ultra Low Input, the fractions containing low cell numbers were prepared. Overall study results and limits: In post-booster samples, most primary-vaccination clones reappeared (approximately 96% CD4, 88% CD8).

The ends lost 3 bases at V and 1 base at J; junction bases unmatched: 6. Germline values: CDR1 SGHRS, CDR2 YFSETQ. The CDR3 loop spans 16 amino acids. Using its own MiXCR run on the 5' RACE reads, TCRdb lists one record per CDR3 protein. Altogether roughly 320,000 distinct CDR3 sequences are present, 9.5% to 12% being singletons, with the ten largest covering under 4%. This clonotype came up many times. Its target is not known. This sequence was found in a man aged 18-30 years who received the YFV17D yellow fever vaccine. The chain links TRBV5-1 to TRBJ2-1; 8 bases line up with TRBD2. The sample in question was CD4+ T cells sorted from PBMCs, obtained 45 days after the yellow fever booster vaccination. DNA for the CDR3: TGCGCCAGCAGCTCACAGGGACTAGGATCCTACAATGAGCAGTTCTTC. Encoded protein: CASSSQGLGSYNEQFF.